Described below is a single T cell receptor beta chain sequence and its context. Its antigen remains unknown. This sample is drawn from a study of cytomegalovirus exposure and HLA in healthy donors. Study-wide results and limits: Most subjects' HLA-A and HLA-B alleles were reportedly predicted from TCR beta sequences.

The V and J ends lost 1 base and 7 bases respectively, with 16 bases between them. This CDR3 is built from 15 residues. Germline lookup yields CDR1 SEHNR and CDR2 FQNEAQ (reference sequence). The PCR contained 60 Vbeta and 13 Jbeta primers. The repertoire was sequenced with immunoSEQ multiplex PCR; TCRdb's copy has only in-frame clones and lacks some. The profile shows some 200,000 clones, roughly 80% of them singletons. The TCR sequence derives from a man in his forties or fifties in good health and CMV-seropositive. The sample taken for sequencing was PBMCs. The rearrangement joins TRBV7-9 to TRBJ1-1; the D gene is possibly TRBD1 (5 bases). The CDR3 is CASSLDSGRLGEAFF. The DNA for the CDR3 is TGTGCCAGCAGCTTAGATTCAGGGAGGCTCGGTGAAGCTTTCTTT.